This passage covers 30 T cell receptor beta chains from one sample sequenced in a study of blood T cell repertoires in COVID-19. Method: immunoSEQ multiplex PCR; TCRdb's copy keeps in-frame clones and lacks some. The table includes about 420,000 clones, about 87% detected once. Sequencing was carried out using peripheral blood. These TCRs come from a man between 18 and 35 years old with COVID-19, enrolled during active disease.

CDR3 nucleotide sequence: TGTGCCAGCAGCTCACTCCCCTCGTCCGAGCAGTACTTC. It is translated as CASSSLPSSEQYF. The chain carries TRBV7-2 and TRBJ2-7; D call uncertain. Trimming removed 4 bases at V and 6 bases at J, with 13 bases between. Germline CDR1 reads SGHTA; CDR2 reads FQGNSA. The CDR3 is 13 residues long. Filled out from reference TRBV7-2 and TRBJ2-7, the complete variable domain reads GAGVSQSPSNKVTEKGKDVELRCDPISGHTALYWYRQSLGQGLEFLIYFQGNSAPDKSGLPSDRFSAERTGGSVSTLTIQRTQQEDSAVYLCASSSLPSSEQYFGPGTRLTVT.

The gene calls are TRBV30 and TRBJ1-5; D is perhaps TRBD1 (6 bases). The CDR3 contains 14 residues. Germline V gene data show CDR1 as GTSNPN and CDR2 as SVGIG (reference sequence). The ends were cut back, 5 bases at V and 3 bases at J, with 14 bases in the middle. CDR3 in amino acids: CAWGGTGSNQPQHF. In DNA form, the CDR3 reads TGTGCCTGGGGTGGTACAGGGTCCAATCAGCCCCAGCATTTT. Using reference TRBV30 and TRBJ1-5 for the parts outside the CDR3, the full variable domain is SQTIHQWPATLVQPVGSPLSLECTVEGTSNPNLYWYRQAAGRGLQLLFYSVGIGQISSEVPQNLSASRPQDRQFILSSKKLLLSDSGFYLCAWGGTGSNQPQHFGDGTRLSIL.

In its sample, this clone was seen once. The V gene is TRBV5-5, the J gene TRBJ2-1, with D possibly TRBD2 on 9 matching bases. V was shortened by 3 bases and J by 6 bases, with 19 bases between the two germline ends. From germline, CDR1 is SGHKS and CDR2 YYEKEE (reference sequence). The CDR3 loop spans 16 amino acids. The DNA of the CDR3 is TGTGCCAGCAGCTCAGGGGGCGGGAGGGCCATCAATGAGCAGTTCTTC. Translated: CASSSGGGRAINEQFF. The entire variable domain, with the rest obtained from reference TRBV5-5 and TRBJ2-1, is as follows: DAGVTQSPTHLIKTRGQQVTLRCSPISGHKSVSWYQQVLGQGPQFIFQYYEKEERGRGNFPDRFSARQFPNYSSELNVNALLLGDSALYLCASSSGGGRAINEQFFGPGTRLTVL.

The gene calls are TRBV3-1 (or the pseudogene TRBV3-2) and TRBJ2-5; 9 nucleotides line up with TRBD2. With V trimmed by 4 bases and J by 0 bases, 3 bases remained unmatched. Germline V gene lookup returns CDR1 LGHDT and CDR2 YNNKEL (reference sequence). The CDR3 consists of 15 residues. The CDR3 DNA follows: TGTGCCAGCAGCCTAGCGGGGGAATACCAAGAGACCCAGTACTTC. Its protein is CASSLAGEYQETQYF.

J is TRBJ2-7 and V is TRBV27; no clear D. The CDR3 consists of 13 residues. CDR1 and CDR2 from the germline V gene are MNHEY and SMNVEV (reference sequence). The ends were cut back, 2 bases at V and 9 bases at J, with 14 bases in the middle. The CDR3 sequence: CASSLNAGARQYF. The CDR3 nucleotides read TGTGCCAGCAGTTTAAACGCCGGAGCTAGGCAGTACTTC.

This chain links TRBV5-4 with TRBJ2-7, with D possibly being TRBD2 (5 bases). Germline CDR1 SGHNT, CDR2 YYREEE (reference sequence). Trimming removed 4 bases from V and 2 bases from J, with 16 bases in between. The length of the CDR3 is 15 residues. The CDR3 DNA sequence: TGTGCCAGCAGCCTCACGACCGGGATAGCCTACGAGCAGTACTTC. Translating gives CASSLTTGIAYEQYF.

This chain uses TRBV24-1 with TRBJ2-3; D possibly corresponds to TRBD1 (6 bases). The CDR3 totals 13 residues. Germline assignment: CDR1 KGHDR and CDR2 SFDVKD. The V gene lost 9 bases and the J gene lost 0 bases, with 9 bases spanning the gap. The CDR3 reads CATGDTSTDTQYF. Written as DNA, the CDR3 is TGTGCCACCGGGGACACTAGCACAGATACGCAGTATTTT.

The chain recombines TRBV6-5 with TRBJ2-7, with 9 bases matching TRBD1. Per germline, CDR1 MNHEY and CDR2 SVGAGI. This CDR3 has 14 residues. After removal of 6 bases from V and 2 bases from J, the junction contained 5 bases not matched to a gene. CDR3 region: CASSGTGSTYEQYF. The CDR3 coding sequence is TGTGCCAGCAGCGGGACAGGGTCCACCTACGAGCAGTACTTC.

V and J are TRBV7-9 and TRBJ1-2, with TRBD1 matching 10 bases. Germline CDR1 and CDR2: SEHNR and FQNEAQ (reference sequence). This CDR3 has 15 residues. The trim removed 5 bases at V and 4 bases at J, leaving 7 bases unmatched. The CDR3: CASSPDRGQFYGYTF. CDR3 bases: TGTGCCAGCAGCCCCGACAGGGGGCAGTTCTATGGCTACACCTTC.

The genes are TRBV6-1 and TRBJ2-1, with 7 bases identical to TRBD2. CDR3 length: 15 residues. CDR1 and CDR2 (germline): MNHNS, SASEGT. V gave up 0 bases and J gave up 6 bases; unmatched junction bases: 5. Here the CDR3 DNA reads TGTGCCAGCAGTGAAGCGACGGGGGGTGGCAATGAGCAGTTCTTC. Protein: CASSEATGGGNEQFF.

The chain joins TRBV2 to TRBJ1-4; D might be TRBD1 (6 bases). This CDR3 has 18 amino acids. Germline loops: CDR1 SNHLY, CDR2 FYNNEI. V lost 8 bases and J lost 1, with 23 bases in between. In nucleotides, the CDR3 is TGTGCCAGCGGGAGGGGGGGCCCTTCTCTCGTAACTAATGAAAAACTGTTTTTT. Its protein is CASGRGGPSLVTNEKLFF.

This sequence joins TRBV12-5 and TRBJ1-3, with D possibly being TRBD1 (6 bases). CDR3 length equals 17 residues. The V and J ends lost 0 bases and 0 bases respectively, with 12 bases between them. CDR1 is LGHNT, CDR2 FRNRAP, per germline. CDR3 sequence (DNA): TGTGCTAGTGGTTTGGTTTTGACAGGCCTCTCTGGAAACACCATATATTTT. Amino acids: CASGLVLTGLSGNTIYF.

The CDR3 sequence: CASSSRVGANVLTF. The CDR3 DNA sequence: TGTGCCAGCAGTTCCCGGGTTGGGGCCAACGTCCTGACTTTC. The rearrangement uses TRBV27 and TRBJ2-6; no clear D gene. Germline CDR1 reads MNHEY; CDR2 reads SMNVEV (reference sequence). The CDR3 is 14 amino acids. Trimming cost V 4 bases and J 3 bases, with 7 bases left between them.

The chain employs TRBV5-1 and TRBJ2-1; D gene uncertain. V was shortened by 0 bases and J by 8 bases, with 3 bases between the two germline ends. Germline V gene data show CDR1 as SGHRS and CDR2 as YFSETQ. CDR3 length: 11 amino acids. CDR3 in DNA: TGCGCCAGCAGCTTGGCTGATGAGCAGTTCTTC. Its protein is CASSLADEQFF.

A single count supports this clone. J is TRBJ2-7 and V is TRBV2, with D uncertain. This CDR3 has 12 residues. Germline-derived CDR1 and CDR2 are SNHLY and FYNNEI. Trimming left V 2 bases short and J 3 bases short, with 5 bases between. The DNA for the CDR3 is TGTGCCAGCAGTGAACAGGACTACGAGCAGTACTTC. This encodes CASSEQDYEQYF.

The J gene is TRBJ2-6, the V gene TRBV5-4, with 8 bases lining up with TRBD2. The J segment lost 0 bases and the V segment lost 4 bases, leaving 6 bases of the junction unmatched. Per the germline V gene, CDR1 is SGHNT and CDR2 is YYREEE (reference sequence). CDR3 length: 17 amino acids. CDR3: CASSRGGGISGANVLTF. In DNA form, the CDR3 reads TGTGCCAGCAGCCGGGGGGGAGGCATCTCTGGGGCCAACGTCCTGACTTTC. Together with reference TRBV5-4 and TRBJ2-6, the CDR3 gives the full variable domain: ETGVTQSPTHLIKTRGQQVTLRCSSQSGHNTVSWYQQALGQGPQFIFQYYREEENGRGNFPPRFSGLQFPNYSSELNVNALELDDSALYLCASSRGGGISGANVLTFGAGSRLTVL.

The chain couples TRBV6-1 to TRBJ1-4; weak D call: TRBD1 (5 bases). From germline, CDR1 is MNHNS and CDR2 SASEGT. The V and J ends lost 3 bases and 2 bases respectively, with 10 bases between them. The CDR3 length is 15 residues. For the CDR3, the DNA is TGTGCCAGCAGTGAGAGACAGAGCACTAATGAAAAACTGTTTTTT. It translates to CASSERQSTNEKLFF.

A remark on this clone: Other DNA sequences of this sample code for an identical CDR3. The chain uses TRBV19 and TRBJ1-1; D remains ambiguous. Germline V gene lookup returns CDR1 LNHDA and CDR2 SQIVND (reference sequence). Trimming removed 3 bases at V and 2 bases at J, with 4 bases between. The CDR3 consists of 12 residues. The CDR3 coding sequence is TGTGCCAGTAGTATTAGAAACACTGAAGCTTTCTTT. Protein product: CASSIRNTEAFF.

V usage is TRBV5-4 and J usage is TRBJ2-2, with a possible D match to TRBD2 (6 bases). In germline, CDR1 is SGHNT, CDR2 YYREEE (reference sequence). The V end was cut by 0 bases, the J end by 3 bases, with 12 bases between. This CDR3 spans 16 amino acids. CDR3 in DNA: TGTGCCAGCAGCTTGGGAGTCGGGAGTGACACCGGGGAGCTGTTTTTT. Translating gives CASSLGVGSDTGELFF.

The chain couples TRBV21-1 to TRBJ1-3; TRBD1 was called by the table and not checked on the DNA. TRBV21-1 is annotated as a pseudogene. This CDR3 has 16 residues. The CDR3 loop reads CASNLGQEHSGNTIYF. For the CDR3, the DNA is TGTGCCAGCAACCTTGGACAGGAACATTCTGGAAACACCATATATTTT.

CDR3 sequence reads: CAWSGGQGMTNEQFF. CDR3 nucleotides: TGTGCCTGGAGCGGGGGACAGGGGATGACGAATGAGCAGTTCTTC. The rearrangement joins TRBV30 to TRBJ2-1; 10 bases align to TRBD1. Germline CDR1 and CDR2: GTSNPN and SVGIG (reference sequence). V was clipped by 3 bases and J by 7 bases; unmatched bases: 9. This CDR3 spans 15 amino acids.

This chain joins TRBV11-3 and TRBJ2-1; D remains ambiguous. Germline CDR1 SGHNT, CDR2 YENEEA. CDR3 length equals 14 residues. Trimming took 2 bases from V and 5 from J, leaving 10 bases between them. In DNA form, the CDR3 reads TGTGCCAGCAGCTTATTTGGAGTAGACAATGAGCAGTTCTTC. Translating gives CASSLFGVDNEQFF.

The CDR3 sequence is CASSRQGFYSPLHF. CDR3 DNA: TGTGCCAGCAGTCGACAGGGATTTTACTCACCCCTCCACTTT. The chain links TRBV6-5 to TRBJ1-6; 7 bases align to TRBD1. Per the germline V gene, CDR1 is MNHEY and CDR2 is SVGAGI. V shed 5 bases and J 10 bases; nucleotides not matched to a gene: 8. The CDR3 extends over 14 amino acids.

The chain combines TRBV9 with TRBJ1-4, with 7 bases that match TRBD1. This CDR3 spans 13 amino acids. Germline trimming cut 3 bases from V and 7 bases from J; bases unmatched to any gene: 3. Germline V gene sequence: CDR1 SGDLS, CDR2 YYNGEE. CDR3 nucleotide sequence: TGTGCCAGCAGCGGGACAGGAGGTGAAAAACTGTTTTTT. This codes for CASSGTGGEKLFF.

V gene TRBV11-3 combines with J gene TRBJ2-3; a possible D gene is TRBD2 (5 bases). This CDR3 has 13 residues. CDR1 and CDR2 from the germline V gene are SGHNT and YENEEA. V lost 4 bases and J lost 4, with 9 bases in between. CDR3 protein: CASSYLEADTQYF. DNA of the CDR3: TGTGCCAGCAGCTACCTGGAGGCAGATACGCAGTATTTT.

The chain employs TRBV20-1 and TRBJ2-1; 10 nucleotides align to TRBD2. The junction had 8 bases not matched to a gene; V was cut back by 3 bases and J by 9 bases. The CDR3 runs 14 residues. Per the germline V gene, CDR1 is DFQATT and CDR2 is SNEGSKA (reference sequence). CDR3 sequence (DNA): TGCAGTGCTAGTAGGACTAGCGGTACCCCTGAGCAGTTCTTC. It yields the protein CSASRTSGTPEQFF.

The chain employs TRBV2 and TRBJ1-6; D is possibly TRBD1 (5 bases). Germline loops: CDR1 SNHLY, CDR2 FYNNEI. V was clipped by 3 bases and J by 6 bases, with 6 bases between them. The CDR3 has 13 residues. The CDR3, as DNA: TGTGCCAGCAGTGACCAGGGTAATTCACCCCTCCACTTT. It translates to CASSDQGNSPLHF.

The chain combines TRBV4-1 with TRBJ2-6, with 9 bases aligning to TRBD1. The CDR3 runs to 18 residues. With V trimmed by 2 bases and J by 4 bases, 9 bases remained unmatched. Germline loops: CDR1 MGHRA, CDR2 YSYEKL. CDR3 nucleotide sequence: TGCGCCAGCAGCCAACCGGGACAGGGAGGTTTGGGGGCCAACGTCCTGACTTTC. Protein product: CASSQPGQGGLGANVLTF.

The chain employs TRBV5-1 and TRBJ1-1; TRBD1 matches at 9 bases. CDR3 size: 16 residues. Per germline, CDR1 SGHRS and CDR2 YFSETQ. V lost 3 bases, J lost 1 base, and 7 bases stayed unmatched. CDR3 sequence: CASSYGTGRTNTEAFF. CDR3 nucleotides: TGCGCCAGCAGCTATGGGACAGGGCGAACGAACACTGAAGCTTTCTTT.

The chain links TRBV19 to TRBJ1-5; weak D call: TRBD1 (6 bases). There are 12 residues in the CDR3. V was cut by 8 bases and J by 5 bases, with 10 bases left in between. Germline lookup yields CDR1 LNHDA and CDR2 SQIVND (reference sequence). CDR3 coding DNA: TGTGCCAGTGGGACATTGGATCAGCCCCAGCATTTT. Amino acids: CASGTLDQPQHF.